Listed here are 20 T cell receptor beta chains from one sample, sequenced in a study of cytomegalovirus exposure and HLA in healthy donors. This PCR relied on a set of 60 Vbeta primers and 13 Jbeta primers. Sequenced by immunoSEQ multiplex PCR; TCRdb stores in-frame clones only, minus some. The sample yields roughly 160,000 clones, 75% to 90% seen once. Sequencing used PBMCs. The receptors originated from a boy between 2 and 10 years old in good health and CMV-seronegative.

This clone was seen once. V is TRBV6-5 and J is TRBJ1-2, with TRBD1 matching over 7 bases. From germline, CDR1 is MNHEY and CDR2 SVGAGI. Trimming took 2 bases from V and 6 from J; bases not matched to a gene: 3. The CDR3 spans 13 residues. This CDR3 is CASSYDRDNGYTF. The DNA for the CDR3 is TGTGCCAGCAGTTACGACAGGGACAATGGCTACACCTTC.

J is TRBJ2-4 and V is TRBV4-1, with 9 bases aligning to TRBD2. The V gene end was trimmed by 3 bases and the J gene end by 3 bases; junction bases not matched to a gene: 12. The CDR3 has 18 amino acids. From germline, CDR1 is MGHRA and CDR2 YSYEKL. This chain's CDR3 is CASSQESIAGVGKNIQYF. The CDR3 DNA sequence: TGCGCCAGCAGCCAGGAGTCAATAGCGGGAGTGGGCAAAAACATTCAGTACTTC.

By sample share, this clone is medium-sized. The chain combines TRBV25-1 with TRBJ1-2, with D uncertain. Trimming took off 4 bases at V and 2 bases at J, with 8 bases between the two ends. Germline V CDR1 and CDR2: MGHDK, SYGVNS. CDR3 length: 13 residues. The CDR3 is CASSVVENYGYTF. The CDR3 DNA follows: TGTGCCAGCAGTGTGGTAGAGAACTATGGCTACACCTTC.

CDR3 nucleotide sequence: TGTGCCTGGAGTGTACCCTCCCTCAGGGCTAACTATGGCTACACCTTC. This translates into CAWSVPSLRANYGYTF. The chain joins TRBV30 to TRBJ1-2; D is possibly TRBD1 (5 bases). This CDR3 comprises 16 residues. CDR1 and CDR2 (germline): GTSNPN, SVGIG (reference sequence). Between the trimmed V and J ends, which lost 0 bases and 0 bases, there was a span of 14 bases.

J is TRBJ1-4 and V is TRBV6-5; 8 bases are a match to TRBD1. The CDR3 loop spans 14 amino acids. The V gene end was trimmed by 5 bases and the J gene end by 7 bases; junction bases not matched to a gene: 6. CDR1 MNHEY and CDR2 SVGAGI come from the germline V gene. The CDR3 sequence: CASSTDRGGEKLFF. The CDR3 coding sequence is TGTGCCAGCAGTACCGACAGGGGAGGTGAAAAACTGTTTTTT.

The rearrangement links TRBV28 to TRBJ1-6; D gene uncertain. Germline lookup yields CDR1 MDHEN and CDR2 SYDVKM. This CDR3 contains 14 residues. Trimming removed 7 bases at V and 5 bases at J, with 12 bases between. The CDR3 spells CASTGLGDNSPLHF. CDR3 DNA: TGTGCCAGCACTGGGCTCGGGGATAATTCACCCCTCCACTTT.

This rearrangement joins TRBV11-2 to TRBJ1-2, with D perhaps TRBD1 (6 bases). This CDR3 is 13 amino acids long. Trimming took 5 bases from V and 8 from J, leaving 15 bases between them. Germline V gene lookup returns CDR1 SGHAT and CDR2 FQNNGV. The chain's CDR3 is CASSLLGAEGYTF. The CDR3 DNA is TGTGCCAGCAGCCTCTTGGGGGCAGAAGGCTACACCTTC.

The chain links TRBV18 to TRBJ2-5; 10 nucleotides agree with TRBD1. The CDR3 length is 16 residues. The V segment lost 3 bases and the J segment 1 base; nucleotides outside the gene matches: 5. Looked up from germline, CDR1 is KGHSH and CDR2 is LQKENI. DNA for the CDR3: TGTGCCAGCTCACCTTTGGGACAGGGGTTCCAAGAGACCCAGTACTTC. It specifies CASSPLGQGFQETQYF.

The V gene is TRBV27, the J gene TRBJ1-5; 9 bases are shared with TRBD1. CDR3 size: 15 residues. V gave up 5 bases and J gave up 5 bases; unmatched junction bases: 7. Germline loops: CDR1 MNHEY, CDR2 SMNVEV (reference sequence). Here the CDR3 reads CASSPRQGGYQPQHF. The CDR3 bases are TGTGCCAGCAGTCCTAGACAGGGGGGATATCAGCCCCAGCATTTT.

The chain couples TRBV28 to TRBJ1-1, with 8 bases identical to TRBD1. Unmatched junction bases numbered 6, after V lost 6 bases and J lost 3 bases. CDR3 length: 14 amino acids. Germline CDR1 is MDHEN and CDR2 is SYDVKM. The CDR3 protein is CASSDQGAYTEAFF. CDR3 nucleotide sequence: TGTGCCAGCAGCGACCAGGGGGCTTACACTGAAGCTTTCTTT. The variable domain in full, with the rest retrieved from reference TRBV28 and TRBJ1-1, is DVKVTQSSRYLVKRTGEKVFLECVQDMDHENMFWYRQDPGLGLRLIYFSYDVKMKEKGDIPEGYSVSREKKERFSLILESASTNQTSMYLCASSDQGAYTEAFFGQGTRLTVV.

The chain uses TRBV7-9 and TRBJ2-3, with TRBD2 identical over 10 bases. V was pared by 4 bases and J by 5 bases, with 6 bases of the junction left unmatched. This CDR3 region has 15 residues. Germline V gene lookup returns CDR1 SEHNR and CDR2 FQNEAQ (reference sequence). CDR3 DNA sequence: TGTGCCAGCAGCTCTACTAGCGGGGAAGTAGATACGCAGTATTTT. Protein: CASSSTSGEVDTQYF. Full variable domain (remainder filled in from reference TRBV7-9 and TRBJ2-3): DTGVSQNPRHKITKRGQNVTFRCDPISEHNRLYWYRQTLGQGPEFLTYFQNEAQLEKSRLLSDRFSAERPKGSFSTLEIQRTEQGDSAMYLCASSSTSGEVDTQYFGPGTRLTVL.

Details on this clone: This same CDR3 is encoded by further DNA sequences in the sample. V and J are TRBV27 and TRBJ1-4; 9 bases align to TRBD1. In germline, CDR1 is MNHEY, CDR2 SMNVEV (reference sequence). CDR3 length: 15 residues. After removal of 6 bases from V and 0 bases from J, the junction contained 2 bases not matched to a gene. The CDR3 nucleotides read TGTGCCAGCAGACAGGGGGCCGCAACTAATGAAAAACTGTTTTTT. It encodes CASRQGAATNEKLFF.

The rearrangement uses TRBV7-8 and TRBJ2-1, with D possibly matching TRBD2 (6 bases). This CDR3 comprises 15 residues. Trimming removed 2 bases from V and 6 bases from J, with 14 bases in between. CDR1 SGHVS and CDR2 FQNEAQ come from the germline V gene. The CDR3, as DNA: TGTGCCAGCAGCTTAAGACTAGGGCCCGCCAATGAGCAGTTCTTC. It yields the protein CASSLRLGPANEQFF.

The chain has TRBV10-2 and TRBJ2-5; no clear D gene. CDR1 and CDR2 (germline): WSHSY, SAAADI. This CDR3 region has 14 residues. V was clipped by 4 bases and J by 2 bases, with 11 bases between them. The chain's CDR3 is CASSGLKKQETQYF. The CDR3 nucleotides are TGCGCCAGCAGTGGACTTAAGAAACAAGAGACCCAGTACTTC.

This sequence joins TRBV28 and TRBJ1-3; 7 positions agree with TRBD1. V dropped 8 bases and J dropped 3; count of bases not matched to a gene: 7. The CDR3 has 14 residues. Per germline, CDR1 MDHEN and CDR2 SYDVKM. In DNA form, the CDR3 reads TGTGCCAGCTCGACAGGGTTGGGTGGAAACACCATATATTTT. Its protein product is CASSTGLGGNTIYF.

The rearrangement joins TRBV28 to TRBJ1-4; D unresolved. CDR1 and CDR2 from the germline V gene are MDHEN and SYDVKM. The CDR3 runs 13 residues. Trimming cost V 6 bases and J 5 bases, with 10 bases left between them. Written as DNA, the CDR3 is TGTGCCAGCAGCCAGACTAGGAATGAAAAACTGTTTTTT. Amino acids: CASSQTRNEKLFF.

V is TRBV29-1 and J is TRBJ1-2; TRBD1 matches at 7 bases. V shed 2 bases, J shed 0 bases, and the junction held 6 bases outside the gene matches. The CDR3 is 15 amino acids. Germline V gene lookup returns CDR1 SQVTM and CDR2 ANQGSEA. CDR3 protein: CSVESAGGTNYGYTF. The DNA of the CDR3 is TGCAGCGTTGAATCAGCAGGGGGAACTAACTATGGCTACACCTTC.

The CDR3 region is CASSTGTGGGYTF. The CDR3 nucleotides read TGCGCCAGCAGTACCGGGACAGGGGGTGGCTACACCTTC. This rearrangement joins TRBV10-2 to TRBJ1-2, with TRBD1 matching over 11 bases. J gave up 7 bases and V 5 bases, and 3 bases lay outside the gene matches. From germline, CDR1 is WSHSY and CDR2 SAAADI. The CDR3 is 13 residues long.

V and J are TRBV27 and TRBJ1-5; no clear D gene. The CDR3 totals 14 residues. Germline assignment: CDR1 MNHEY and CDR2 SMNVEV (reference sequence). The germline V and J ends were trimmed by 1 base and 2 bases, with 6 bases remaining between them. The CDR3 here is CASSLLGGNQPQHF. DNA of the CDR3: TGTGCCAGCAGTTTATTGGGAGGCAATCAGCCCCAGCATTTT.

V and J are TRBV28 and TRBJ2-5; 10 bases are shared with TRBD2. The J call may be mistaken, given a closer DNA end match to TRBJ2-7. Per germline, CDR1 MDHEN and CDR2 SYDVKM. The CDR3 length is 17 residues. This CDR3 reads CASSFLAGGTGTYEQYF. Written as DNA, the CDR3 is TGTGCCAGCAGTTTCTTAGCGGGAGGCACAGGAACCTACGAGCAGTACTTC.